The clone carrying this T cell receptor beta chain was picked up a small number of times. Its target is not known. The sample originates from a study of T cell repertoires in cytomegalovirus infection. Whole-study context: Matching HLA type and CMV infection were both indicated by public TCR beta signatures. General study findings and limits: There were carriers of CMV plus the relevant HLA, and cumulative public TCR beta family frequency identified them.

TCRdb ran MiXCR on the reads and lists one entry per CDR3 protein. In the table there are around 770,000 distinct CDR3 sequences, 25% to 30% of which are singletons. V was clipped by 2 bases and J by 1 base; unmatched bases: 2. This CDR3 region has 14 residues. Germline CDR1 SGHNT, CDR2 YYREEE (reference sequence). This sequence originates from a human donor in good health (CMV status not recorded). Some clones in this sample may be carry-over from other donors' samples. Sequencing used cultured CD8+ T cells from PBMCs, obtained from culture after CMV antigen stimulation. The rearrangement uses TRBV5-4 and TRBJ2-7; 8 bases fit TRBD1. The CDR3, as DNA: TGTGCCAGCAGCTTACAGGGGGTTTCCTACGAGCAGTACTTC. This translates into CASSLQGVSYEQYF.